This T cell receptor beta chain was sequenced during a study of T cells in Graves' hyperthyroidism and ophthalmopathy. Study at large: Pretreatment peripheral blood was obtained at initial diagnosis.

This clonotype was recorded many times. Its matching antigen is unknown. Study results and limitations: Stable hyperthyroidism and ophthalmopathy were separated using 13 V-J signatures. Blood also showed most of the thyroid clonotypes that were expanded above 0.001.

The source material, RNA transcripts, was used to amplify TCR beta CDR3 regions. HTBI primers were the set used in a first-round RT-PCR of the TCR CDR3. TCRdb passed the multiplex PCR reads through MiXCR, listing each CDR3 protein once. The profile shows some 760,000 distinct CDR3 sequences, around 13% of them singletons. From germline, CDR1 is GTSNPN and CDR2 SVGIG (reference sequence). This CDR3 is 14 amino acids long. V lost 2 bases, J lost 6 bases, and 6 bases stayed unmatched. The chain joins TRBV30 to TRBJ2-1; 8 nucleotides agree with TRBD1. The sequenced material came from blood. This TCR came from a woman aged 18-35 years with Graves' hyperthyroidism. CDR3 loop: CAWSTGQDRNEQFF. CDR3 in DNA: TGTGCCTGGAGTACGGGACAGGATCGCAATGAGCAGTTCTTC.